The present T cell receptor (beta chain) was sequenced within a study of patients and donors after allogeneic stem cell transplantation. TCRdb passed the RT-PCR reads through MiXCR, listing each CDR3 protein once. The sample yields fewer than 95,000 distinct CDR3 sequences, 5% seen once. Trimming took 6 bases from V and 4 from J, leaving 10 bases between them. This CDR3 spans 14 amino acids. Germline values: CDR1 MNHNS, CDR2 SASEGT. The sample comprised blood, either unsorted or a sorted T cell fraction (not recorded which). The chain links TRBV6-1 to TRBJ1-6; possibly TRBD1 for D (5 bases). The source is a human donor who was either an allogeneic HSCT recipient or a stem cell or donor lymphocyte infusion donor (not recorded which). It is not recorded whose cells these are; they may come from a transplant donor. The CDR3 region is CASRRDPYNSPLHF. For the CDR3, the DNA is TGTGCCAGCAGGAGGGACCCTTATAATTCACCCCTCCACTTT.